The present T cell receptor beta chain was sequenced within a study of T-cell memory formation after mild COVID-19. TCRdb fed the 5' RACE reads into MiXCR, producing one record per CDR3 protein. The sample lists some 150,000 distinct CDR3 sequences; about 5.5% were seen once. Turning to this clonotype: Its specificity is not known.

General study findings and limits: Memory sampled before infection contained some responding clones, suggesting cross-reactive memory joined. Specificity for SARS-CoV-2 was not confirmed among the second-wave clones peaking on day 37.

The CDR3 consists of 15 residues. The V end was cut by 3 bases, the J end by 5 bases, with 16 bases between. The V and J genes are TRBV12-3 or TRBV12-4 and TRBJ2-5; possible D gene TRBD1, 5 bases. This clonotype was sampled from an adult woman who had mild COVID-19 (a few samples of this study predate the infection). Cell type and time point are not known. Material: PBMCs or a T cell subset sorted from them (not recorded which). CDR3 nucleotide sequence: TGTGCCAGCAGTTTGGCAGGGTTGGGCGTGGAGACCCAGTACTTC. Amino acids: CASSLAGLGVETQYF.